The rows below give T cell receptor beta chains drawn from one sample of a study of low-dose radiotherapy and immunotherapy resistance in tumors. TCRdb processed the reads anew with MiXCR; each CDR3 protein has one entry. The table shows around 80,000 distinct CDR3 sequences, with around a sixth occurring only once. Sequencing was performed on PBMCs, taken after low-dose radiotherapy plus immunotherapy. The receptors were sampled from a male donor with prostate cancer. CDR3s include the opening cysteine and the closing phenylalanine or tryptophan. D genes are given only for firm matches. Clone size is given for some rows only: seen once, a few or many times, or a class if the clone is expanded.

V gene	J gene	clone size	D gene	CDR3 DNA	CDR3 protein
TRBV6-5	TRBJ2-5	many	TRBD2	TGTGCCAGCAGGCTAGCGGGAGATCGAGAGACCCAGTACTTC	CASRLAGDRETQYF
TRBV7-2	TRBJ2-5	many	NA	TGTGCCAGCAGCTTAGTTTCGGGAGAGACCCAGTACTTC	CASSLVSGETQYF
TRBV6-2/TRBV6-3	TRBJ2-2	NA	TRBD2	TGTGCCAGCAAGCTAGCGGGAGAAATCGGGGAGCTGTTTTTT	CASKLAGEIGELFF
TRBV2	TRBJ1-6	NA	NA	TGTGCCAGCGGGGTGGGCACCCTCCACTTT	CASGVGTLHF
TRBV10-3	TRBJ2-3	many	NA	TGTGCCATCAGTGGAAAGAGAGGAGGGGCAGATACGCAGTATTTT	CAISGKRGGADTQYF
TRBV18	TRBJ2-2	many	TRBD1	TGTGCCAGCTCGCTGACAGGGGATTCGAACACCGGGGAGCTGTTTTTT	CASSLTGDSNTGELFF
TRBV7-2	TRBJ1-5	many	TRBD1	TGTGCCAGCAGCTTAGGAGGGGGCGCATCTCAGCCCCAGCATTTT	CASSLGGGASQPQHF
TRBV30	TRBJ2-4	many	TRBD1	TGTGCCGCCTGGACAGGGGGGAACATTCAGTACTTC	CAAWTGGNIQYF
TRBV5-1	TRBJ2-4	many	TRBD1	TGCGCCAGCAGCCCGGGGACAGGGAGCAACATTCAGTACTTC	CASSPGTGSNIQYF
TRBV7-2	TRBJ2-1	many	NA	TGTGCCAGCAGCCGGGACCCGCTGAGTGAGCAGTTCTTC	CASSRDPLSEQFF
TRBV28	TRBJ1-5	many	NA	TGTGCCAGCAGTCGAGACAACAATCAGCCCCAGCATTTT	CASSRDNNQPQHF